One sample yielded the 25 T cell receptor beta chains listed below, sequenced in a study of neoadjuvant anti-PD-1 for oral cavity cancer. Produced via immunoSEQ multiplex PCR; TCRdb's table is partial and in-frame only. The table has 15,000 to 20,000 clones, about 59% seen once. The sequencing used PBMCs, collected before nivolumab (anti-PD-1) treatment. Receptor source: a person between 35 and 79 years old with oral cavity squamous cell carcinoma.

The V and J genes are TRBV9 and TRBJ2-7, with 12 bases that match TRBD2. Per germline, CDR1 SGDLS and CDR2 YYNGEE. Trimming removed 0 bases from V and 5 bases from J; junction bases left unmatched: 9. This CDR3 comprises 17 residues. CDR3 in DNA: TGTGCCAGCAGCGTAGGGTTCGAGACTAGCGGGAGAAACGAGCAGTACTTC. As protein: CASSVGFETSGRNEQYF. The full variable domain, completed using reference TRBV9 and TRBJ2-7, is DSGVTQTPKHLITATGQRVTLRCSPRSGDLSVYWYQQSLDQGLQFLIQYYNGEERAKGNILERFSAQQFPDLHSELNLSSLELGDSALYFCASSVGFETSGRNEQYFGPGTRLTVT.

The J gene is TRBJ2-7, the V gene TRBV7-9; the D is unclear. This CDR3 contains 10 residues. Germline CDR1 reads SEHNR; CDR2 reads FQNEAQ (reference sequence). The V end was cut by 8 bases, the J end by 2 bases, with 4 bases between. The CDR3 DNA is TGTGCCAGCGGACCCTACGAGCAGTACTTC. This translates into CASGPYEQYF. Full variable domain (missing parts from reference TRBV7-9 and TRBJ2-7): DTGVSQNPRHKITKRGQNVTFRCDPISEHNRLYWYRQTLGQGPEFLTYFQNEAQLEKSRLLSDRFSAERPKGSFSTLEIQRTEQGDSAMYLCASGPYEQYFGPGTRLTVT.

The V gene is TRBV4-1, the J gene TRBJ2-7; D call uncertain. From germline, CDR1 is MGHRA and CDR2 YSYEKL. Trimming removed 4 bases from V and 0 bases from J, with 13 bases in between. The CDR3 sequence is 15 residues long. The CDR3 sequence is CASSRSRSSSYEQYF. CDR3 coding DNA: TGCGCCAGCAGCCGATCCCGCTCCAGCTCCTACGAGCAGTACTTC.

The J gene is TRBJ1-2, the V gene TRBV9, with D perhaps TRBD1 (6 bases). The length of the CDR3 is 16 residues. Germline values: CDR1 SGDLS, CDR2 YYNGEE. V lost 3 bases and J lost 2, with 17 bases in between. The CDR3, as DNA: TGTGCCAGCAGCGCCCCGAGTAGGGGGGGGAACTATGGCTACACCTTC. Protein product: CASSAPSRGGNYGYTF.

The V and J genes are TRBV7-3 and TRBJ2-5, with TRBD2 matching over 8 bases. Trimming cost V 4 bases and J 5 bases; bases outside gene matches: 15. CDR1 is SGHTA and CDR2 is FQGTGA in the germline V gene. CDR3 length equals 17 residues. In DNA form, the CDR3 reads TGTGCCAGCAGCTCAGGCGGGCGGGGGGCGCGGTTTGAGACCCAGTACTTC. Its protein product is CASSSGGRGARFETQYF.

This clone was seen only once. This sequence joins TRBV29-1 and TRBJ1-2; a weak D match, TRBD1 (5 bases). Looked up from germline, CDR1 is SQVTM and CDR2 is ANQGSEA. The V gene lost 3 bases and the J gene lost 4 bases, with 18 bases spanning the gap. The CDR3 covers 15 residues. The CDR3 coding sequence is TGCAGCGTTGAGCTTCTTACGGGGACTACCTATGGCTACACCTTC. Protein product: CSVELLTGTTYGYTF.

V and J are TRBV5-1 and TRBJ2-3; 8 nucleotides match TRBD2. The V segment lost 2 bases and the J segment 0 bases; nucleotides outside the gene matches: 2. Germline CDR1 reads SGHRS; CDR2 reads YFSETQ. This CDR3 comprises 15 residues. The CDR3 loop is CASSFSGGSTDTQYF. In nucleotides, the CDR3 is TGCGCCAGCAGCTTTTCGGGAGGGAGCACAGATACGCAGTATTTT.

This clone was picked up a small number of times. The chain combines TRBV5-4 with TRBJ2-7, with D unclear. V was shortened by 4 bases and J by 4 bases, with 15 bases between the two germline ends. The CDR3 totals 14 residues. Germline V gene data show CDR1 as SGHNT and CDR2 as YYREEE (reference sequence). CDR3 region: CASSPDLGEYEQYF. DNA of the CDR3: TGTGCCAGCAGCCCGGACCTAGGAGAGTACGAGCAGTACTTC. The whole variable domain, remainder taken from reference TRBV5-4 and TRBJ2-7, is ETGVTQSPTHLIKTRGQQVTLRCSSQSGHNTVSWYQQALGQGPQFIFQYYREEENGRGNFPPRFSGLQFPNYSSELNVNALELDDSALYLCASSPDLGEYEQYFGPGTRLTVT.

The J gene is TRBJ2-3, the V gene TRBV5-4, with 8 bases aligning to TRBD1. The CDR3 has 13 amino acids. V lost 4 bases to trimming and J lost 6 bases; unmatched junction nucleotides: 4. Germline lookup yields CDR1 SGHNT and CDR2 YYREEE (reference sequence). The CDR3 sequence is CASSRQGMDTQYF. In DNA form, the CDR3 reads TGTGCCAGCAGCCGACAGGGGATGGATACGCAGTATTTT.

The chain couples TRBV5-6 to TRBJ2-6; D is ambiguous. Trimming took off 3 bases at V and 0 bases at J, with 7 bases between the two ends. This CDR3 has 15 residues. Germline V gene sequence: CDR1 SGHDT, CDR2 YYEEEE. For the CDR3, the DNA is TGTGCCAGCAGCTCGCGGAGCTCTGGGGCCAACGTCCTGACTTTC. Translation: CASSSRSSGANVLTF.

There are a few counts of this clone. The chain uses TRBV5-6 and TRBJ2-5, with 14 bases lining up with TRBD2. Trimming removed 6 bases from V and 2 bases from J; junction bases left unmatched: 9. The CDR3 loop spans 17 amino acids. Germline V gives CDR1 SGHDT, CDR2 YYEEEE. The DNA for the CDR3 is TGTGCCAGCAACTCACCGGGACTAGCGGGAGATCAAGAGACCCAGTACTTC. This translates into CASNSPGLAGDQETQYF.

The chain carries TRBV2 and TRBJ1-5; TRBD1 aligns across 8 bases. The CDR3 has 15 amino acids. Germline V CDR1 and CDR2: SNHLY, FYNNEI. The trim removed 5 bases at V and 6 bases at J, leaving 9 bases unmatched. The chain's CDR3 is CASSQPGQALQPQHF. The DNA of the CDR3 is TGTGCCAGCAGTCAACCGGGACAGGCTCTTCAGCCCCAGCATTTT.

The J gene is TRBJ2-7, the V gene TRBV6-1; 8 nucleotides agree with TRBD1. The CDR3 extends over 14 amino acids. V was pared by 4 bases and J by 3 bases, with 5 bases of the junction left unmatched. Per the germline V gene, CDR1 is MNHNS and CDR2 is SASEGT. CDR3 in DNA: TGTGCCAGCAGTGTGGCAGGGGGCTTCTACGAGCAGTACTTC. The encoded protein is CASSVAGGFYEQYF.

J is TRBJ2-1 and V is TRBV20-1; D remains unclear. The germline V gene encodes CDR1 DFQATT and CDR2 SNEGSKA (reference sequence). The CDR3 has 11 amino acids. Written as DNA, the CDR3 is TGCAGCCTCCCGCGGCACAATGAGCAGTTCTTC. Protein sequence: CSLPRHNEQFF.

The chain couples TRBV6-6 to TRBJ2-3; perhaps TRBD1 as D (5 bases). This CDR3 is built from 13 residues. Looked up from germline, CDR1 is MNHNY and CDR2 is SVGAGI (reference sequence). V was pared by 8 bases and J by 3 bases, with 12 bases between. The CDR3, as DNA: TGTGCCAGCTGTAGGGGTGGGACAGATACGCAGTATTTT. Translation: CASCRGGTDTQYF.

The chain links TRBV30 to TRBJ1-1; D is possibly TRBD1 (6 bases). The CDR3 sequence is 17 residues long. Germline V gene sequence: CDR1 GTSNPN, CDR2 SVGIG (reference sequence). Trimming took off 3 bases at V and 6 bases at J, with 26 bases between the two ends. CDR3 loop: CAWSATGIQQSGPEAFF. Here the CDR3 DNA reads TGTGCCTGGAGCGCAACAGGGATCCAACAATCGGGACCTGAAGCTTTCTTT.

This clone came up a few times. This CDR3 is CASSIEGDMNTEAFF. DNA of the CDR3: TGTGCCAGCAGTATTGAGGGCGACATGAACACTGAAGCTTTCTTT. The chain uses TRBV6-6 and TRBJ1-1, with D unclear. The germline V gene has CDR1 MNHNY and CDR2 SVGAGI (reference sequence). Trimming removed 5 bases from V and 0 bases from J, with 13 bases in between. The CDR3 totals 15 residues.

V is TRBV30 and J is TRBJ1-1; D possibly corresponds to TRBD1 (5 bases). This CDR3 spans 11 amino acids. The germline V gene encodes CDR1 GTSNPN and CDR2 SVGIG (reference sequence). The CDR3 here is CAGLGVTEAFF. The CDR3 region has the DNA TGTGCTGGTTTGGGGGTCACTGAAGCTTTCTTT.

The sample holds a few counts of this clone. The chain has TRBV6-4 and TRBJ2-1; no definite D call. Germline V gene sequence: CDR1 MRHNA, CDR2 SNTAGT. The germline V and J ends were trimmed by 3 bases and 0 bases, with 9 bases remaining between them. CDR3 length equals 15 residues. The CDR3 coding sequence is TGTGCCAGCAGTGAGGCGTGGGGCTCCTACAATGAGCAGTTCTTC. Its translation is CASSEAWGSYNEQFF.

This chain links TRBV28 with TRBJ2-7; D is unresolved. The CDR3 extends over 15 amino acids. Looked up from germline, CDR1 is MDHEN and CDR2 is SYDVKM. The V end was cut by 2 bases, the J end by 2 bases, with 13 bases between. CDR3 amino acids: CASSLQRSTAYEQYF. Here the CDR3 DNA reads TGTGCCAGCAGTTTACAGAGATCTACTGCCTACGAGCAGTACTTC.

The genes are TRBV7-8 and TRBJ1-1, with D tentatively TRBD1 (5 bases). CDR1 and CDR2 (germline): SGHVS, FQNEAQ. Deletions cut 1 base from V and 4 bases from J, with 7 bases between. There are 13 residues in the CDR3. The CDR3 here is CASSLGGVTEAFF. DNA for the CDR3: TGTGCCAGCAGCTTAGGGGGGGTCACTGAAGCTTTCTTT.

In DNA, the CDR3 is TGTGCCAGCAGTTACTCGAGAGGGACAGGTATCGACGAGCAGTACTTC. Amino acids: CASSYSRGTGIDEQYF. V and J are TRBV6-6 and TRBJ2-7; 8 bases fit TRBD1. The CDR3 has 16 residues. Trimming removed 0 bases from V and 5 bases from J; junction bases left unmatched: 9. The germline V gene encodes CDR1 MNHNY and CDR2 SVGAGI (reference sequence).

This chain joins TRBV6-1 and TRBJ2-3; TRBD2 matches 11 bases. The junction had 4 bases not matched to a gene; V was cut back by 3 bases and J by 2 bases. Germline-derived CDR1 and CDR2 are MNHNS and SASEGT. The CDR3 length is 16 residues. In DNA form, the CDR3 reads TGTGCCAGCAGTGACCTAGCGGGGGGTTACACAGATACGCAGTATTTT. Its translation is CASSDLAGGYTDTQYF.

The chain has TRBV5-1 and TRBJ2-1; a possible D gene is TRBD2 (6 bases). The V and J ends lost 0 bases and 1 base respectively, with 14 bases between them. Germline V gives CDR1 SGHRS, CDR2 YFSETQ. The CDR3 is 17 residues long. Here the CDR3 DNA reads TGCGCCAGCAGCTTGGAACCGGGCGCGGGGTCCTACAATGAGCAGTTCTTC. It translates to CASSLEPGAGSYNEQFF.

The V call is TRBV14, the J call TRBJ2-6; D is undetermined. V dropped 1 base and J dropped 2 bases, with 0 bases sitting between them. Germline V CDR1 and CDR2: SGHDN, FVKESK. The CDR3 extends over 13 amino acids. CDR3 amino acids: CASSQAGANVLTF. The CDR3 bases are TGTGCCAGCAGCCAAGCTGGGGCCAACGTCCTGACTTTC. Full variable domain (rest looked up from reference TRBV14 and TRBJ2-6): EAGVTQFPSHSVIEKGQTVTLRCDPISGHDNLYWYRRVMGKEIKFLLHFVKESKQDESGMPNNRFLAERTGGTYSTLKVQPAELEDSGVYFCASSQAGANVLTFGAGSRLTVL.